The next 20 T cell receptor beta chains were all read from a single sample in a study of blood T cell repertoires in COVID-19. Data came from immunoSEQ multiplex PCR; TCRdb stores just in-frame clones and leaves some out. The sample comprises 250,000 to 350,000 clones, roughly 87% of which are singletons, and 2% to 2.5% rests with the top ten. The sequencing input was peripheral blood. The receptors originated from a woman between 45 and 60 years old who had recovered from COVID-19.

This clone was observed once. The CDR3 DNA follows: TGTGCCAGCAGTTACTCCAGACAGGGTGCGATATCTGGCTACACCTTC. It encodes CASSYSRQGAISGYTF. The V gene is TRBV6-2 or TRBV6-3, the J gene TRBJ1-2; 7 bases line up with TRBD1. The CDR3 sequence is 16 residues long. Germline lookup yields CDR1 MNHEY and CDR2 SVGEGT. Germline trimming cut 0 bases from V and 7 bases from J; bases unmatched to any gene: 11.

The J gene is TRBJ2-5, the V gene TRBV5-4; TRBD2 aligns across 10 bases. The germline V gene encodes CDR1 SGHNT and CDR2 YYREEE (reference sequence). The CDR3 is 15 amino acids. V dropped 2 bases and J dropped 5; count of bases not matched to a gene: 6. The CDR3 DNA reads as TGTGCCAGCAGCTTAGCGGGAGGGCCTTTGGAGACCCAGTACTTC. It specifies CASSLAGGPLETQYF.

This chain uses TRBV4-3 with TRBJ2-1; 10 bases are a match to TRBD1. The CDR3 length is 15 residues. J lost 8 bases, V lost 5 bases, and 9 bases had no gene match. CDR1 is LGHNA and CDR2 is YSLEER in the germline V gene. CDR3 bases: TGCGCCAGCAGCTTCCGGGACAGGGGCTCGGATGAGCAGTTCTTC. Translating it yields CASSFRDRGSDEQFF.

The chain recombines TRBV5-4 with TRBJ2-1; possibly TRBD2 for D (6 bases). CDR3 length: 14 amino acids. CDR1 and CDR2 from the germline V gene are SGHNT and YYREEE (reference sequence). Trimming removed 0 bases at V and 10 bases at J, with 14 bases between. CDR3 sequence reads: CASSLVSAAGEQFF. As DNA, the CDR3 is TGTGCCAGCAGCTTGGTTAGCGCGGCGGGGGAGCAGTTCTTC.

The table lists this clone with a few counts. V usage is TRBV7-9 and J usage is TRBJ1-6; a weak D match, TRBD1 (5 bases). V was pared by 5 bases and J by 7 bases, with 15 bases between. CDR3 length: 15 amino acids. CDR1 is SEHNR, CDR2 FQNEAQ, per germline (reference sequence). The CDR3 sequence is CASSPLDRLNSPLHF. As DNA, the CDR3 is TGTGCCAGCAGCCCTCTCGACAGACTCAATTCACCCCTCCACTTT.

The V and J genes are TRBV4-3 and TRBJ2-2; weak D call: TRBD1 (5 bases). The CDR3 runs 16 residues. Germline V gives CDR1 LGHNA, CDR2 YSLEER. Trimming left V 0 bases short and J 6 bases short, with 14 bases between. CDR3 sequence: CASSQESGQISGELFF. The CDR3 coding sequence is TGCGCCAGCAGCCAAGAATCAGGGCAGATCTCCGGGGAGCTGTTTTTT.

This sequence joins TRBV3-1 (or the pseudogene TRBV3-2) and TRBJ2-2; D remains ambiguous. From germline, CDR1 is LGHDT and CDR2 YNNKEL (reference sequence). The CDR3 is 12 amino acids. V was shortened by 4 bases and J by 8 bases, with 8 bases between the two germline ends. The CDR3 loop reads CASSPNRGELFF. CDR3 bases: TGTGCCAGCAGCCCCAACAGAGGGGAGCTGTTTTTT.

This clone was found once. The chain carries TRBV4-3 and TRBJ2-5; TRBD2 might be the D (6 bases). This CDR3 is 15 amino acids long. Between the trimmed V and J ends, which lost 0 bases and 5 bases, there was a span of 13 bases. The germline gives CDR1 LGHNA, CDR2 YSLEER. CDR3 sequence: CASSQDGGSWETQYF. The CDR3 DNA follows: TGCGCCAGCAGCCAAGATGGGGGGAGTTGGGAGACCCAGTACTTC.

The table lists this clone with a few counts. This chain links TRBV6-2 or TRBV6-3 with TRBJ2-1; 11 bases match TRBD2. V trimming: 0 bases; J trimming: 8 bases; junction bases outside the gene matches: 6. The CDR3 contains 16 residues. Germline V CDR1 and CDR2: MNHEY, SVGEGT. Written as DNA, the CDR3 is TGTGCCAGCAGTTACTCTAGCGGGAGGGCCAGGGATGAGCAGTTCTTC. Protein product: CASSYSSGRARDEQFF.

In this sample, this clone turned up once. The rearrangement uses TRBV7-8 and TRBJ1-2; D perhaps matches TRBD1 (6 bases). The CDR3 totals 15 residues. V was pared by 1 base and J by 1 base, with 10 bases between. The germline gives CDR1 SGHVS, CDR2 FQNEAQ. The chain's CDR3 is CASSLGAGDNYGYTF. CDR3 in DNA: TGTGCCAGCAGCTTAGGGGCAGGGGATAACTATGGCTACACCTTC.

The chain has TRBV30 and TRBJ2-7, with TRBD1 matching 7 bases. J gave up 3 bases and V 1 base, and 9 bases lay outside the gene matches. Per germline, CDR1 GTSNPN and CDR2 SVGIG (reference sequence). The CDR3 is 15 residues long. The CDR3, as DNA: TGTGCCTGGAGTGCCCGACAGGGTGGTTTCTACGAGCAGTACTTC. This gives the protein CAWSARQGGFYEQYF.

The chain uses TRBV27 and TRBJ1-2, with 9 bases identical to TRBD1. This CDR3 has 14 amino acids. CDR1 MNHEY and CDR2 SMNVEV come from the germline V gene (reference sequence). After removal of 4 bases from V and 6 bases from J, the junction contained 6 bases not matched to a gene. The CDR3, as DNA: TGTGCCAGCAGTTCCGGGACAGGGTATAATGGCTACACCTTC. Translation gives CASSSGTGYNGYTF.

This chain joins TRBV18 and TRBJ1-1; 10 bases map to TRBD1. V lost 4 bases, J lost 5 bases, and 4 bases stayed unmatched. The CDR3 has 14 amino acids. The germline gives CDR1 KGHSH, CDR2 LQKENI. CDR3 in amino acids: CASSRDRGRTEAFF. DNA for the CDR3: TGTGCCAGCTCACGTGACAGGGGGCGGACTGAAGCTTTCTTT. The whole variable domain, filled in from reference TRBV18 and TRBJ1-1, reads NAGVMQNPRHLVRRRGQEARLRCSPMKGHSHVYWYRQLPEEGLKFMVYLQKENIIDESGMPKERFSAEFPKEGPSILRIQQVVRGDSAAYFCASSRDRGRTEAFFGQGTRLTVV.

The V call is TRBV12-3 or TRBV12-4, the J call TRBJ1-5; D remains ambiguous. V was trimmed by 3 bases and J by 5 bases, leaving 8 bases between them. The CDR3 has 13 amino acids. This CDR3 is CASSFQEDQPQHF. The CDR3 DNA follows: TGTGCCAGCAGTTTTCAGGAAGATCAGCCCCAGCATTTT.

The chain employs TRBV28 and TRBJ2-1, with 7 bases matching TRBD2. The junction had 10 bases not matched to a gene; V was cut back by 3 bases and J by 2 bases. The CDR3 covers 17 residues. Germline V gene lookup returns CDR1 MDHEN and CDR2 SYDVKM. CDR3 amino acids: CASSLGGAGETYNEQFF. Here the CDR3 DNA reads TGTGCCAGCAGTTTGGGTGGGGCGGGAGAAACCTACAATGAGCAGTTCTTC.

This clone was counted only a few times. The chain is built from TRBV11-2 and TRBJ1-2; 8 nucleotides match TRBD1. Germline V CDR1 and CDR2: SGHAT, FQNNGV. CDR3 length: 15 amino acids. Trimming at V came to 5 bases and at J to 5 bases, leaving 10 bases not matched to a gene. The CDR3 coding sequence is TGTGCCAGCAGCCCTGATGGGACAGGCATTTATGGCTACACCTTC. It is translated as CASSPDGTGIYGYTF.

The gene calls are TRBV6-5 and TRBJ1-1; the match to TRBD1 covers 8 bases. The CDR3 consists of 13 residues. V was pared by 8 bases and J by 7 bases, with 9 bases of the junction left unmatched. Germline values: CDR1 MNHEY, CDR2 SVGAGI. CDR3 coding DNA: TGTGCCAGCCTCAGTCCCGGGACAGGTGAAGCTTTCTTT. Residues: CASLSPGTGEAFF.

The rearrangement links TRBV10-3 to TRBJ2-2, with 12 bases fitting TRBD2. V lost 0 bases to trimming and J lost 3 bases; unmatched junction nucleotides: 5. This CDR3 region has 18 residues. The germline V gene has CDR1 ENHRY and CDR2 SYGVKD. CDR3 loop: CAISESPSGGAYTGELFF. The DNA for the CDR3 is TGTGCCATCAGTGAGTCTCCTAGCGGGGGGGCCTACACCGGGGAGCTGTTTTTT.

V and J are TRBV27 and TRBJ2-3; TRBD1 aligns across 7 bases. In germline, CDR1 is MNHEY, CDR2 SMNVEV (reference sequence). The CDR3 has 14 residues. V was clipped by 6 bases and J by 7 bases; unmatched bases: 10. Written as DNA, the CDR3 is TGTGCCAGCAGGAGGACGGACAGGCCCAATACGCAGTATTTT. It is translated as CASRRTDRPNTQYF.

The chain carries TRBV12-2 and TRBJ2-7; the table's D call, TRBD2, has no DNA check behind it. TRBV12-2 is a pseudogene segment. This CDR3 has 16 amino acids. The CDR3 DNA reads TGTGCAAGTCGCTCCCCGGGACTAGCGGATACTTACGAGCAGTACTTC. Its translation is CASRSPGLADTYEQYF.